This T cell receptor (beta chain) was observed in a study of blood T cell repertoires in COVID-19. Study-wide context: Italy, Spain and the United States were the sources of the convalescent and acute COVID-19 samples. PBMCs, B-cell-depleted T cells, or T cells were the source of the cDNA or gDNA that made up the material.

The CDR3 extends over 15 amino acids. The germline gives CDR1 LGHDT, CDR2 YNNKEL (reference sequence). The ends were cut back, 1 base at V and 2 bases at J, with 9 bases in the middle. In the original workflow: Amplification with reference gene primers provided the estimates of nucleated cell counts. Profiled with immunoSEQ multiplex PCR; TCRdb holds only in-frame clones, not every one. For V, J and clone size, that table is used; D and trimming come from the DNA. This sample has 150,000 or so clones; roughly 73% occur once, and the top ten carry about 9.4%. The material sequenced was peripheral blood. This sequence originates from a woman aged 45-60 years with active or convalescent COVID-19. The chain links TRBV3-1 (or the pseudogene TRBV3-2) to TRBJ1-3; TRBD1 might be the D (6 bases). The CDR3 DNA reads TGTGCCAGCAGCCAAGTTAGGACAGCTGGAAACACCATATATTTT. As protein: CASSQVRTAGNTIYF.